Each of the 15 T cell receptor beta chains below was sequenced from the same sample in a study of early T cells in non-severe SARS-CoV-2 infection. From the 5' RACE reads, TCRdb called clonotypes with MiXCR, one entry per CDR3 protein. The sample includes around 60,000 distinct CDR3 sequences, approximately 13% seen only once; the top ten take under 4.5%. Material for sequencing was whole blood. The receptors derive from an adult who was a healthcare worker with PCR-confirmed SARS-CoV-2 infection or an uninfected control (not recorded which).

Many counts were recorded for this clonotype. The chain links TRBV2 to TRBJ1-1; 9 nucleotides line up with TRBD1. V was pared by 5 bases and J by 0 bases, with 4 bases of the junction left unmatched. This CDR3 contains 15 residues. Germline values: CDR1 SNHLY, CDR2 FYNNEI. The CDR3 reads CASSTRQGVNTEAFF. CDR3 sequence (DNA): TGTGCCAGCAGTACCCGACAGGGGGTGAACACTGAAGCTTTCTTT. Full variable domain (rest looked up from reference TRBV2 and TRBJ1-1): EPEVTQTPSHQVTQMGQEVILRCVPISNHLYFYWYRQILGQKVEFLVSFYNNEISEKSEIFDDQFSVERPDGSNFTLKIRSTKLEDSAMYFCASSTRQGVNTEAFFGQGTRLTVV.

This clonotype was counted ten times or more. This rearrangement joins TRBV2 to TRBJ1-1; tentatively, D is TRBD1 (5 bases). The V gene's germline CDR1 is SNHLY and CDR2 FYNNEI. The V and J ends lost 7 bases and 2 bases respectively, with 11 bases between them. The CDR3 loop spans 13 amino acids. DNA of the CDR3: TGTGCCAGCACCGGGACCGCTAACACTGAAGCTTTCTTT. Its translation is CASTGTANTEAFF.

This clonotype appeared many times. Here the CDR3 DNA reads TGTGCCAGCAGCTCCCTGCGGGGGGGATACAATGAGCAGTTCTTC. It translates to CASSSLRGGYNEQFF. The J gene is TRBJ2-1, the V gene TRBV11-2, with 9 bases lining up with TRBD2. V shed 4 bases and J 4 bases; nucleotides not matched to a gene: 5. Germline V lookup: CDR1 SGHAT, CDR2 FQNNGV. There are 15 residues in the CDR3.

The chain employs TRBV2 and TRBJ1-2; no definite D call. The CDR3 totals 12 residues. In germline, CDR1 is SNHLY, CDR2 FYNNEI. The germline V and J ends were trimmed by 6 bases and 8 bases, with 13 bases remaining between them. The CDR3 DNA reads as TGTGCCAGCAGCCCGCCAGCTCGAGGCTACACCTTC. Protein product: CASSPPARGYTF.

This sequence joins TRBV29-1 and TRBJ2-2; D gene unclear. The germline CDR1 and CDR2 sequences are SQVTM and ANQGSEA. CDR3 length: 13 residues. This chain's CDR3 is CSCLSHSTGELFF. In nucleotides, the CDR3 is TGCAGTTGCTTAAGCCACTCCACCGGGGAGCTGTTTTTT.

In its sample, this clonotype was seen many times. V is TRBV5-6 and J is TRBJ2-3, with D perhaps TRBD2 (5 bases). Between the trimmed V and J ends, which lost 5 bases and 2 bases, there was a span of 15 bases. The V gene's germline CDR1 is SGHDT and CDR2 YYEEEE. The CDR3 length is 15 residues. The CDR3 sequence is CASSQKDWYTDTQYF. The CDR3 coding sequence is TGTGCCAGCAGTCAAAAGGACTGGTACACAGATACGCAGTATTTT.

This clonotype has ten or more counts. The chain combines TRBV7-2 with TRBJ2-3; the match to TRBD2 covers 7 bases. With 3 bases clipped from V and 5 bases from J, the junction kept 2 bases outside the gene matches. The CDR3 extends over 13 amino acids. Germline lookup yields CDR1 SGHTA and CDR2 FQGNSA. CDR3 DNA: TGTGCCAGCAGCTTTACGGGGGGAGATACGCAGTATTTT. Residues: CASSFTGGDTQYF.

A few counts support this clonotype. CDR3 coding DNA: TGCAGCGTTGAAAAATTAGCGGGCACAGATACGCAGTATTTT. The encoded protein is CSVEKLAGTDTQYF. The V call is TRBV29-1, the J call TRBJ2-3; tentative D call: TRBD2 (6 bases). Germline-derived CDR1 and CDR2 are SQVTM and ANQGSEA. CDR3 length equals 14 residues. Trimming removed 2 bases from V and 1 base from J, with 10 bases in between.

This clonotype was seen ten or more times. The chain carries TRBV28 and TRBJ2-2; D gene ambiguous. V lost 5 bases and J 3 bases, leaving 10 bases between the germline ends. This CDR3 has 14 residues. Looked up from germline, CDR1 is MDHEN and CDR2 is SYDVKM. CDR3 protein: CASSQLRDTGELFF. CDR3 in DNA: TGTGCCAGCAGTCAGTTAAGGGACACCGGGGAGCTGTTTTTT.

The V gene is TRBV12-5, the J gene TRBJ2-3, with D unclear. There are 14 residues in the CDR3. V lost 6 bases to trimming and J lost 0 bases, with 10 bases between them. Germline V CDR1 and CDR2: LGHNT, FRNRAP. The CDR3 region has the DNA TGTGCTAGTGGGAGACTGGACAGCACAGATACGCAGTATTTT. This translates into CASGRLDSTDTQYF. The full variable domain, in which reference TRBV12-5 and TRBJ2-3 provide the parts outside the CDR3, is DARVTQTPRHKVTEMGQEVTMRCQPILGHNTVFWYRQTMMQGLELLAYFRNRAPLDDSGMPKDRFSAEMPDATLATLKIQPSEPRDSAVYFCASGRLDSTDTQYFGPGTRLTVL.

This rearrangement joins TRBV29-1 to TRBJ2-5; the D gene is possibly TRBD1 (6 bases). V was cut by 6 bases and J by 5 bases, with 19 bases left in between. Germline CDR1 reads SQVTM; CDR2 reads ANQGSEA. The CDR3 has 14 residues. In DNA, the CDR3 is TGCAGCGTATTCCAGGGTCAGGGGTTGGAGACCCAGTACTTC. Protein: CSVFQGQGLETQYF. Full variable domain (remainder filled in from reference TRBV29-1 and TRBJ2-5): SAVISQKPSRDICQRGTSLTIQCQVDSQVTMMFWYRQQPGQSLTLIATANQGSEATYESGFVIDKFPISRPNLTFSTLTVSNMSPEDSSIYLCSVFQGQGLETQYFGPGTRLLVL.

This clonotype was detected ten times or more. CDR3 DNA sequence: TGTGCCAGCAGTTTCGAAGCGGGAGGGCCTGGTGAGCAGTACTTC. This translates into CASSFEAGGPGEQYF. This chain joins TRBV27 and TRBJ2-7; 10 bases are a match to TRBD2. V shed 3 bases, J shed 7 bases, and the junction held 9 bases outside the gene matches. Germline CDR1 and CDR2: MNHEY and SMNVEV (reference sequence). The CDR3 runs 15 residues.

The sample holds many counts of this clonotype. The chain joins TRBV7-2 to TRBJ2-7, with D perhaps matching TRBD2 (5 bases). Germline CDR1 is SGHTA and CDR2 is FQGNSA. Trimming shortened V by 5 bases and J by 0 bases, and 17 bases separated the two germline ends. This CDR3 region has 16 residues. Here the CDR3 DNA reads TGTGCCAGCAGCGATCCCGGACTCCTTAGCTCCTACGAGCAGTACTTC. Its protein is CASSDPGLLSSYEQYF. Based on the CDR3 plus reference TRBV7-2 and TRBJ2-7, the full variable domain is GAGVSQSPSNKVTEKGKDVELRCDPISGHTALYWYRQSLGQGLEFLIYFQGNSAPDKSGLPSDRFSAERTGGSVSTLTIQRTQQEDSAVYLCASSDPGLLSSYEQYFGPGTRLTVT.

This clonotype was observed a handful of times. This chain links TRBV28 with TRBJ2-7; D is undetermined. Germline values: CDR1 MDHEN, CDR2 SYDVKM. V dropped 7 bases and J dropped 3 bases, with 7 bases sitting between them. The CDR3 contains 11 residues. CDR3 region: CASNKGYEQYF. For the CDR3, the DNA is TGTGCCAGCAACAAGGGCTACGAGCAGTACTTC.

At least ten counts were recorded for this clonotype. CDR3 DNA: TGCAGTGCTAGAGATTTGCTAGCGGGAGGACCTACCACAGATACGCAGTATTTT. It is translated as CSARDLLAGGPTTDTQYF. The chain links TRBV20-1 to TRBJ2-3; 11 bases fit TRBD2. Germline trimming cut 0 bases from V and 2 bases from J; bases unmatched to any gene: 10. This CDR3 comprises 18 residues. The germline gives CDR1 DFQATT, CDR2 SNEGSKA (reference sequence).